A selection of T cell receptor beta chains follows, all from one sample in a study of OX40 agonist ivuxolimab in advanced cancers. The protocol was immunoSEQ multiplex PCR, while the TCRdb copy is restricted to in-frame clones and leaves out a portion. The sample lists about 91,000 clones, approximately 88% occurring once. The specimen was CD4+ or CD8+ T cells sorted from blood, collected in a trial of the OX40 agonist ivuxolimab. Receptors were obtained from an adult with an advanced solid tumor such as melanoma, head and neck, liver or kidney cancer. Both conserved end residues are part of each CDR3. D genes are given only for firm matches. Rows give clone size only sometimes, using once, few, many, or a class for an expanded clone.

NA NA 14 TRBJ2-2 TRBV18 CASSLWGNTGELFF TGTGCCAGCTCACTGTGGGGGAACACCGGGGAGCTGTTTTTT
NA NA 13 TRBJ1-1 TRBV2 CASKNRENTEAFF TGTGCCAGCAAAAACAGGGAGAACACTGAAGCTTTCTTT
TRBD1 once 15 TRBJ1-2 TRBV7-9 CASSLTDRVNDGYTF TGTGCCAGCAGCTTAACCGACAGGGTGAATGATGGCTACACCTTC
NA NA 19 TRBJ2-6 TRBV5-1 CASSPDGGPTHSGANVLTF TGCGCCAGCAGCCCGGACGGGGGCCCTACCCACTCTGGGGCCAACGTCCTGACTTTC
NA NA 15 TRBJ2-1 TRBV5-5 CASSFRGTSYNEQFF TGTGCCAGCAGCTTCAGGGGAACTTCCTACAATGAGCAGTTCTTC
NA NA 15 TRBJ2-5 TRBV6-6 CASSYSRWGAQTQYF TGTGCCAGCAGTTACTCGAGGTGGGGGGCGCAGACCCAGTACTTC
NA once 16 TRBJ1-5 TRBV5-5 CASSSGGGMGNQPQHF TGTGCCAGCAGCTCCGGCGGGGGAATGGGCAATCAGCCCCAGCATTTT
NA once 13 TRBJ2-7 TRBV5-1 CASRVEVSYEQYF TGCGCCAGCAGGGTGGAAGTCTCCTACGAGCAGTACTTC
NA NA 12 TRBJ1-2 TRBV2 CASSGGVYGYTF TGTGCCAGCTCAGGCGGTGTATATGGCTACACCTTC
NA NA 15 TRBJ2-7 TRBV11-2 CASTPRTDSFYEQYF TGTGCCAGCACTCCCAGGACAGACTCCTTTTACGAGCAGTACTTC
TRBD1 NA 14 TRBJ1-5 TRBV7-2 CASSISGTGAAEHF TGTGCCAGCAGCATTTCCGGGACAGGGGCGGCTGAGCATTTT